Each of the 32 T cell receptor beta chains below was sequenced from the same sample in a study of PD-1 blockade in classical Hodgkin lymphoma. The time point: cycle 4 day 1 (C4D1), after six to seven weeks of nivolumab. Every patient experienced relapse after autologous stem cell transplantation, and brentuximab vedotin exposure varied. Clones were sequenced by immunoSEQ multiplex PCR, and TCRdb holds only the in-frame ones, with some missing. The sample includes about 20,000 clones, over 75% of them seen just once. The starting material was peripheral blood mononuclear cells (PBMCs), obtained before the fourth cycle of nivolumab. The origin of the receptors is a human donor with classical Hodgkin lymphoma.

The chain combines TRBV20-1 with TRBJ2-3; D is undetermined. The CDR3 has 11 amino acids. Germline V gives CDR1 DFQATT, CDR2 SNEGSKA (reference sequence). The CDR3 loop is CSGEDVDTQYF. CDR3 bases: TGCAGCGGCGAGGACGTCGATACGCAGTATTTT.

The rearrangement joins TRBV30 to TRBJ1-5, with D maybe TRBD1 (6 bases). V was trimmed by 0 bases and J by 7 bases, leaving 13 bases between them. CDR3 length: 14 residues. CDR1 and CDR2 from the germline V gene are GTSNPN and SVGIG (reference sequence). CDR3 sequence reads: CAWSVKGGKQPQHF. The CDR3 region has the DNA TGTGCCTGGAGTGTAAAGGGGGGGAAACAGCCCCAGCATTTT.

The chain recombines TRBV19 with TRBJ2-1, with D perhaps TRBD1 or TRBD2 (5 bases each). CDR1 and CDR2 (germline): LNHDA, SQIVND (reference sequence). The CDR3 is made up of 12 amino acids. Trimming shortened V by 3 bases and J by 6 bases, and 6 bases separated the two germline ends. The CDR3 spells CASSMGPNEQFF. For the CDR3, the DNA is TGTGCCAGTAGTATGGGACCCAATGAGCAGTTCTTC.

DNA of the CDR3: TGTGCCGCTGAATCGGGGGCCCTTAATTCACCCCTCCACTTT. It specifies CAAESGALNSPLHF. V is TRBV10-3 and J is TRBJ1-6, with D perhaps matching TRBD1 (6 bases). This CDR3 region has 14 residues. Trimming pared 11 bases from V and 6 bases from J, leaving 17 bases between. CDR1 is ENHRY and CDR2 is SYGVKD in the germline V gene.

This sequence joins TRBV9 and TRBJ2-2; possibly TRBD1 for D (6 bases). Between the trimmed V and J ends, which lost 0 bases and 4 bases, there was a span of 13 bases. This CDR3 has 16 amino acids. The germline gives CDR1 SGDLS, CDR2 YYNGEE. This chain's CDR3 is CASSVDWQGSTGELFF. The CDR3 nucleotides are TGTGCCAGCAGCGTAGATTGGCAGGGGAGCACCGGGGAGCTGTTTTTT.

V is TRBV7-9 and J is TRBJ1-2; TRBD1 matches 7 bases. V was clipped by 7 bases and J by 2 bases; unmatched bases: 7. The CDR3 is made up of 14 amino acids. Germline V CDR1 and CDR2: SEHNR, FQNEAQ (reference sequence). CDR3 DNA sequence: TGTGCCAGCATGCCTCAGGGACAGAACTATGGCTACACCTTC. It encodes CASMPQGQNYGYTF. Based on the CDR3 plus reference TRBV7-9 and TRBJ1-2, the full variable domain is DTGVSQNPRHKITKRGQNVTFRCDPISEHNRLYWYRQTLGQGPEFLTYFQNEAQLEKSRLLSDRFSAERPKGSFSTLEIQRTEQGDSAMYLCASMPQGQNYGYTFGSGTRLTVV.

CDR3 protein: CASSLRTSGSVAGELFF. In DNA form, the CDR3 reads TGCGCCAGCAGCCTACGGACTAGCGGGAGTGTGGCCGGGGAGCTGTTTTTT. The rearrangement links TRBV5-1 to TRBJ2-2, with 13 bases fitting TRBD2. This CDR3 spans 17 amino acids. Germline V lookup: CDR1 SGHRS, CDR2 YFSETQ. Trimming cost V 4 bases and J 6 bases; bases outside gene matches: 9.

This chain uses TRBV2 with TRBJ1-5; D gene unclear. V was clipped by 4 bases and J by 0 bases, with 10 bases between them. The CDR3 spans 15 residues. Germline V lookup: CDR1 SNHLY, CDR2 FYNNEI. The CDR3 reads CASSARDYSNQPQHF. Here the CDR3 DNA reads TGTGCCAGCAGTGCTAGGGATTATAGCAATCAGCCCCAGCATTTT.

J is TRBJ1-4 and V is TRBV7-6, with a tentative D call TRBD1 (6 bases). The CDR3 runs to 16 residues. Trimming stripped 2 bases from V and 7 bases from J, with 17 bases between. CDR1 and CDR2 (germline): SGHVS, FNYEAQ. In DNA form, the CDR3 reads TGTGCCAGCAGCTTAAGGCCGGGGGGGCGCAGTGAAAAACTGTTTTTT. Amino acids: CASSLRPGGRSEKLFF.

With regard to this clone: The junction does not match germline at one end; this may be a read error. This chain uses TRBV15 with TRBJ1-2; TRBD1 agrees at 8 bases. The CDR3 contains 12 residues. Germline CDR1 LNHNV, CDR2 YYDKDF (reference sequence). CDR3: CATSGDRGGYTF. The CDR3 bases are TGTGCCACCAGCGGAGACAGGGGTGGCTACACCTTC.

The chain uses TRBV5-1 and TRBJ2-2, with 7 bases aligning to TRBD1. The CDR3 length is 19 residues. J was trimmed by 0 bases and V by 1 base; bases with no gene match: 12. Per the germline V gene, CDR1 is SGHRS and CDR2 is YFSETQ. Here the CDR3 reads CASSLRGDRVYANTGELFF. Here the CDR3 DNA reads TGCGCCAGCAGCTTGAGGGGCGACAGGGTCTACGCGAACACCGGGGAGCTGTTTTTT.

The chain couples TRBV2 to TRBJ2-6; D unresolved. V was cut by 7 bases and J by 0 bases, with 4 bases left in between. Germline CDR1 reads SNHLY; CDR2 reads FYNNEI. The CDR3 extends over 13 amino acids. The CDR3 region is CASTLSGANVLTF. The CDR3 DNA sequence: TGTGCCAGCACCCTCTCTGGGGCCAACGTCCTGACTTTC.

A single count supports this clone. This chain uses TRBV19 with TRBJ1-1, with D hard to call. The V and J ends lost 1 base and 8 bases respectively, with 8 bases between them. Germline assignment: CDR1 LNHDA and CDR2 SQIVND (reference sequence). There are 12 residues in the CDR3. The CDR3 coding sequence is TGTGCCAGTAGTATAGGAGGAGCCGAAGCTTTCTTT. Translated, it gives CASSIGGAEAFF.

The V gene is TRBV25-1, the J gene TRBJ2-2; 8 bases map to TRBD2. Germline lookup yields CDR1 MGHDK and CDR2 SYGVNS. The CDR3 is 13 residues long. The J segment lost 6 bases and the V segment lost 5 bases, leaving 2 bases of the junction unmatched. CDR3 bases: TGTGCCAGCAGTCGAGCGGGAGCCGGGGAGCTGTTTTTT. Encoded protein: CASSRAGAGELFF.

This clone showed up just once. The chain couples TRBV7-2 to TRBJ2-1, with D uncertain. V gave up 5 bases and J gave up 10 bases, with 12 bases separating them. Germline CDR1 is SGHTA and CDR2 is FQGNSA. CDR3 size: 12 residues. CDR3 protein: CASSQGWQEQFF. The DNA of the CDR3 is TGTGCCAGCAGCCAAGGGTGGCAGGAGCAGTTCTTC.

The gene calls are TRBV19 and TRBJ1-1; D call uncertain. The CDR3 has 12 residues. The germline gives CDR1 LNHDA, CDR2 SQIVND (reference sequence). The V and J ends lost 7 bases and 7 bases respectively, with 13 bases between them. This CDR3 reads CASTNDGDEAFF. In DNA form, the CDR3 reads TGTGCCAGTACAAACGACGGAGATGAAGCTTTCTTT.

J is TRBJ2-1 and V is TRBV6-5; D may be TRBD1 (7 bases). Germline-derived CDR1 and CDR2 are MNHEY and SVGAGI. Trimming removed 7 bases at V and 11 bases at J, with 15 bases between. CDR3 size: 12 residues. As DNA, the CDR3 is TGTGCCAGCATCTCAGGGGGGTCACAGCAGTTCTTC. Its protein product is CASISGGSQQFF.

The chain has TRBV10-2 and TRBJ2-2; maybe TRBD1 (6 bases). Germline V CDR1 and CDR2: WSHSY, SAAADI. The V gene lost 6 bases and the J gene lost 1 base, with 9 bases spanning the gap. The CDR3 extends over 14 amino acids. The CDR3 sequence: CASSRTVNTGELFF. CDR3 in DNA: TGCGCCAGCAGCCGGACAGTGAACACCGGGGAGCTGTTTTTT.

The V and J genes are TRBV2 and TRBJ2-7; D may be TRBD2 (5 bases). Germline V gene data show CDR1 as SNHLY and CDR2 as FYNNEI. Trimming shortened V by 3 bases and J by 2 bases, and 11 bases separated the two germline ends. CDR3 length equals 14 residues. CDR3 in DNA: TGTGCCAGCAGTGATCTAGGACTTACCTACGAGCAGTACTTC. This translates into CASSDLGLTYEQYF.

This clone was counted only a few times. The chain carries TRBV4-2 and TRBJ2-1; 14 bases agree with TRBD2. CDR1 and CDR2 from the germline V gene are LGHNA and YNFKEQ. Trimming took 4 bases from V and 4 from J; bases not matched to a gene: 6. The CDR3 runs 17 residues. CDR3 protein: CASSRGTSGGLYNEQFF. CDR3 nucleotide sequence: TGTGCCAGCAGCCGCGGGACTAGCGGGGGACTTTACAATGAGCAGTTCTTC.

The chain links TRBV5-1 to TRBJ1-1; no reliable D call. Germline V gives CDR1 SGHRS, CDR2 YFSETQ. V was shortened by 1 base and J by 2 bases, with 6 bases between the two germline ends. The CDR3 length is 13 residues. Here the CDR3 DNA reads TGCGCCAGCAGCTTGTCGACAAACACTGAAGCTTTCTTT. Translated: CASSLSTNTEAFF.

The chain is built from TRBV2 and TRBJ1-6; unclear D gene. Looked up from germline, CDR1 is SNHLY and CDR2 is FYNNEI. The CDR3 has 13 amino acids. V gave up 8 bases and J gave up 7 bases, with 12 bases separating them. CDR3 amino acids: CASRGDRNSPLHF. In DNA form, the CDR3 reads TGTGCCAGCCGCGGGGATAGGAATTCACCCCTCCACTTT. The complete variable domain, with remaining parts taken from reference TRBV2 and TRBJ1-6, reads EPEVTQTPSHQVTQMGQEVILRCVPISNHLYFYWYRQILGQKVEFLVSFYNNEISEKSEIFDDQFSVERPDGSNFTLKIRSTKLEDSAMYFCASRGDRNSPLHFGNGTRLTVT.

In this sample, this clone turned up a few times. In DNA form, the CDR3 reads TGTGCCACCAGCAGTGGACAGGGAAATGAGCAGTTCTTC. It codes for CATSSGQGNEQFF. V and J are TRBV15 and TRBJ2-1, with 8 bases matching TRBD1. The CDR3 contains 13 residues. From germline, CDR1 is LNHNV and CDR2 YYDKDF (reference sequence). V dropped 3 bases and J dropped 7; count of bases not matched to a gene: 2. Supplemented by reference TRBV15 and TRBJ2-1, the full variable domain reads DAMVIQNPRYQVTQFGKPVTLSCSQTLNHNVMYWYQQKSSQAPKLLFHYYDKDFNNEADTPDNFQSRRPNTSFCFLDIRSPGLGDTAMYLCATSSGQGNEQFFGPGTRLTVL.

This chain uses TRBV6-5 with TRBJ1-6; D possibly corresponds to TRBD1 (6 bases). There are 15 residues in the CDR3. CDR1 is MNHEY and CDR2 is SVGAGI in the germline V gene. Trimming cost V 2 bases and J 8 bases, with 13 bases left between them. DNA for the CDR3: TGTGCCAGCAGTTACGGACAGAGCACGGATTCACCCCTCCACTTT. Translated, it gives CASSYGQSTDSPLHF.

This clone is a singleton in its sample. The J gene is TRBJ1-2, the V gene TRBV5-1; no clear D. The germline V gene encodes CDR1 SGHRS and CDR2 YFSETQ. The CDR3 spans 13 residues. V was trimmed by 3 bases and J by 2 bases, leaving 8 bases between them. CDR3 amino acids: CASSWENNYGYTF. The CDR3 DNA reads as TGCGCCAGCAGCTGGGAGAACAACTATGGCTACACCTTC.

This CDR3 is CASSPPETLAQRGYGYTF. The CDR3 coding sequence is TGTGCCAGTAGTCCCCCCGAGACACTCGCCCAGAGGGGCTATGGCTACACCTTC. This chain links TRBV19 with TRBJ1-2; the D gene is possibly TRBD1 (5 bases). The CDR3 is 18 residues long. The germline V gene has CDR1 LNHDA and CDR2 SQIVND (reference sequence). The germline V and J ends were trimmed by 5 bases and 4 bases, with 26 bases remaining between them.

The sample holds a few counts of this clone. The chain recombines TRBV27 with TRBJ2-7; 9 bases line up with TRBD1. The CDR3 runs 14 residues. V shed 3 bases and J 7 bases; nucleotides not matched to a gene: 7. CDR1 MNHEY and CDR2 SMNVEV come from the germline V gene (reference sequence). The CDR3 nucleotides are TGTGCCAGCAGTTTTCGGACAGGGGAAGAAGAGCAGTACTTC. Translated, it gives CASSFRTGEEEQYF.

The chain joins TRBV19 to TRBJ1-4; no definite D call. CDR1 and CDR2 (germline): LNHDA, SQIVND (reference sequence). With 7 bases removed from V and 5 bases from J, the gap between germline ends came to 11 bases. CDR3 length equals 13 residues. CDR3 loop: CASISRLNEKLFF. As DNA, the CDR3 is TGTGCCAGTATAAGTCGGTTAAATGAAAAACTGTTTTTT.

The rearrangement uses TRBV11-3 and TRBJ2-5; 8 nucleotides line up with TRBD1. The junction had 7 bases not matched to a gene; V was cut back by 4 bases and J by 0 bases. The V gene's germline CDR1 is SGHNT and CDR2 YENEEA. This CDR3 comprises 16 residues. This CDR3 is CASSWTGRGDQETQYF. The CDR3 coding sequence is TGTGCCAGCAGCTGGACAGGGAGAGGGGACCAAGAGACCCAGTACTTC.

This chain links TRBV5-1 with TRBJ1-2; D not certain. CDR1 is SGHRS and CDR2 is YFSETQ in the germline V gene. This CDR3 is 15 amino acids long. Trimming removed 5 bases at V and 4 bases at J, with 18 bases between. The CDR3 bases are TGCGCCAGCAGAAATGAAAGGGAAAAAATCTATGGCTACACCTTC. This gives the protein CASRNEREKIYGYTF. The full variable domain, rest sourced from reference TRBV5-1 and TRBJ1-2, is KAGVTQTPRYLIKTRGQQVTLSCSPISGHRSVSWYQQTPGQGLQFLFEYFSETQRNKGNFPGRFSGRQFSNSRSEMNVSTLELGDSALYLCASRNEREKIYGYTFGSGTRLTVV.

The chain carries TRBV7-2 and TRBJ2-2; 8 bases agree with TRBD2. CDR1 and CDR2 from the germline V gene are SGHTA and FQGNSA. CDR3 length: 17 residues. V lost 1 base to trimming and J lost 6 bases; unmatched junction nucleotides: 10. The CDR3 bases are TGTGCCAGCAGCTTAGTTTTGCGGGAGGATAACGCCGGGGAGCTGTTTTTT. It specifies CASSLVLREDNAGELFF.

The table lists this clone with a count of one. The rearrangement links TRBV19 to TRBJ2-1, with 9 nucleotides matching TRBD1. The CDR3 runs 16 residues. Unmatched junction bases numbered 6, after V lost 6 bases and J lost 0 bases. Germline V gene sequence: CDR1 LNHDA, CDR2 SQIVND (reference sequence). The CDR3 here is CASRKGQGNSYNEQFF. CDR3 coding DNA: TGTGCCAGTAGAAAAGGACAGGGGAACTCCTACAATGAGCAGTTCTTC.